The clone carrying this T cell receptor (beta chain) showed up many times. For TCR beta, libraries came from iRepertoire HTBI primers and Arm-PCR of CDR3 regions. TCRdb analysed the multiplex PCR reads with MiXCR anew, one entry per CDR3 protein. The repertoire has some 300,000 distinct CDR3 sequences, approximately 20% of them found once; the top ten carry just over 55%. Regarding time point: persistent/refractory GD, antithyroid drugs over 5 years with positive TRAb. PBMC-extracted RNA yielded the TCR library. CDR3 length: 15 amino acids. Germline assignment: CDR1 SGHTA and CDR2 FQGNSA. The V gene end was trimmed by 5 bases and the J gene end by 0 bases; junction bases not matched to a gene: 7. The entry originates in a study of regulatory T cells in long-lasting Graves disease.

This receptor was obtained from a female donor with Graves disease. Specimen: peripheral blood mononuclear cells (PBMCs), collected when the disease was refractory, from a patient treated with antithyroid drugs. This rearrangement joins TRBV7-2 to TRBJ2-7; 7 nucleotides match TRBD1. This CDR3 is CASSQGQMSSYEQYF. In nucleotides, the CDR3 is TGTGCCAGCAGCCAGGGACAGATGAGCTCCTACGAGCAGTACTTC.